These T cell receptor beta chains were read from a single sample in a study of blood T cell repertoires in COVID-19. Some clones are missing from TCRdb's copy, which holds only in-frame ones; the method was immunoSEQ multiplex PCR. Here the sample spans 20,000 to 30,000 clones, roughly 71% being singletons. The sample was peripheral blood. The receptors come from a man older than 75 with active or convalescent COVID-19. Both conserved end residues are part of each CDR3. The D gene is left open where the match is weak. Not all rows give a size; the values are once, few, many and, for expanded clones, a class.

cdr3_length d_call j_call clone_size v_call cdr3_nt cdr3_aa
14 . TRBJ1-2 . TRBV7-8 TGTGCCAGCAGCTTAGGGCAGGGGATGTCTGGCTACACCTTC CASSLGQGMSGYTF
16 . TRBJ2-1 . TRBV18 TGTGCCAGCTCACCACTGGCAGGCGACTCCTACAATGAGCAGTTCTTC CASSPLAGDSYNEQFF
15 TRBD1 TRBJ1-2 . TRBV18 TGTGCCAGCTCACCACGCACAGGGGGAGACTATGGCTACACCTTC CASSPRTGGDYGYTF
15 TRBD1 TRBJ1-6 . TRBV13 TGTGCCAGCAGCCTACAGGGGGCGCTTAATTCACCCCTCCACTTT CASSLQGALNSPLHF
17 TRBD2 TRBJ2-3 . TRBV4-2 TGTGCCAGCAGCCAAGGAGCCTTGGCGGGAGACCATGATACGCAGTATTTT CASSQGALAGDHDTQYF
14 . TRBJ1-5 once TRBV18 TGTGCCAGCTCACCCCTGGGGGAGGATCAGCCCCAGCATTTT CASSPLGEDQPQHF
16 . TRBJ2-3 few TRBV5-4 TGTGCCAGCAGCTTGGGCCCCGGGACTAGCACAGATACGCAGTATTTT CASSLGPGTSTDTQYF
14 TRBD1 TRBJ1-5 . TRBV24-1 TGTGCCACCAGTGCGGGACAGGGGTATCAGCCCCAGCATTTT CATSAGQGYQPQHF
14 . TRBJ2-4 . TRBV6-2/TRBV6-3 TGTGCCAGCAGTGGACTACAACCTAAAAACATTCAGTACTTC CASSGLQPKNIQYF
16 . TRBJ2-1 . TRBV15 TGTGCCACCAGCAGAGTGGGTAGGGGATTCTACAATGAGCAGTTCTTC CATSRVGRGFYNEQFF
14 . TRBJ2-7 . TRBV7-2 TGTGCCAGCAGCTTAGGGGCGGACAGATACGAGCAGTACTTC CASSLGADRYEQYF
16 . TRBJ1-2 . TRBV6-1 TGTGCCAGCAGTGGGGGGGGGCTTGGGGAAAACTATGGCTACACCTTC CASSGGGLGENYGYTF
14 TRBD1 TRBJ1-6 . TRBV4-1 TGCGCCAGCAGCCCGACAGGGGGGCCTTCACCCCTCCACTTT CASSPTGGPSPLHF
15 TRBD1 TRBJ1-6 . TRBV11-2 TGTGCCAGCAGCTCTTGGACAGGGGTGAATTCACCCCTCCACTTT CASSSWTGVNSPLHF
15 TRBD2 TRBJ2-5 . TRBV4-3 TGCGCCAGCAGCCAAGATCGGGGGGGCGGAGAGACCCAGTACTTC CASSQDRGGGETQYF
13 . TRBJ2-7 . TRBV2 TGTGCCAGCAGATCCGGGACTGCATACGAGCAGTACTTC CASRSGTAYEQYF
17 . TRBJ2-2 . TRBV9 TGTGCCAGCAGCGTACCTACGGGGGAACCGAACACCGGGGAGCTGTTTTTT CASSVPTGEPNTGELFF
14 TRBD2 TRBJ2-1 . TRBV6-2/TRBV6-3 TGTGCCAGCAGTTACCTGGGACTAGGGAATGAGCAGTTCTTC CASSYLGLGNEQFF
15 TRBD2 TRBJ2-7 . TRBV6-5 TGTGCCAGCAGTCTAGGGACTAGCGGGACTTACGAGCAGTACTTC CASSLGTSGTYEQYF
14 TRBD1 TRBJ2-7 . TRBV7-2 TGTGCCAGCAGCACCCGGACAGGGATCTACGAGCAGTACTTC CASSTRTGIYEQYF
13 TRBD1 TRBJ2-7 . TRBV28 TGTGCCAGCAGTGCCGGGACAGTCTACGAGCAGTACTTC CASSAGTVYEQYF
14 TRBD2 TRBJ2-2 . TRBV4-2 TGTGCCAGTAAAGCGGGGGGTGGGACCGGGGAGCTGTTTTTT CASKAGGGTGELFF
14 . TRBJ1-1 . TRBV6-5 TGTGCCAGCAGTCCCCGGCAGGGATACACTGAAGCTTTCTTT CASSPRQGYTEAFF
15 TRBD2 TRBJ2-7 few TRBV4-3 TGCGCCAGCAGCCAGTACGGGGGGTCGTCCTACGAGCAGTACTTC CASSQYGGSSYEQYF
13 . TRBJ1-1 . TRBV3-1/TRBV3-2 TGTGCCAGCAGCCAGTACATGAACACTGAAGCTTTCTTT CASSQYMNTEAFF
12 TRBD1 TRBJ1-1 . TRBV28 TGTGCCAGCACTGCGGGACAGGTTGAAGCTTTCTTT CASTAGQVEAFF
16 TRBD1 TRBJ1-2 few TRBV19 TGTGCCAGTAGTATCAGGATAGGGGGACAGGACTATGGCTACACCTTC CASSIRIGGQDYGYTF
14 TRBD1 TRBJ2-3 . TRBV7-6 TGTGCCAGCAGCCCCGGGACAGGGGTAATTACGCAGTATTTT CASSPGTGVITQYF
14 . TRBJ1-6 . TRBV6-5 TGTGCCAGCAGTTTGTACTCGGGAGGTTCACCCCTCCACTTT CASSLYSGGSPLHF
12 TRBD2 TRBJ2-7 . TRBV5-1 TGCGCCAGCAGCTTGGGAGGGACTAGCATCAACTTC CASSLGGTSINF
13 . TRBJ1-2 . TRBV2 TGTGCCAGCAGTCGGGACACCTACTATGGCTACACCTTC CASSRDTYYGYTF
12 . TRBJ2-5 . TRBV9 TGTGCCAGCAGCGTAGCCGCGGGGCCCCAGTACTTC CASSVAAGPQYF
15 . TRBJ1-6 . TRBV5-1 TGCGCCAGCAGCTTGGAACAGGGTTCTCGTTCACCCCTCCACTTT CASSLEQGSRSPLHF
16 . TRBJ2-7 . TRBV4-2 TGTGCCAGCAGCCAAGATTGGGGGCTAGCAACCTACGAGCAGTACTTC CASSQDWGLATYEQYF
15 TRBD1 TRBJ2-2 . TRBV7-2 TGTGCCAGCAGCGAAACTAGGGGGCAGGGCGGGGAGCTGTTTTTT CASSETRGQGGELFF
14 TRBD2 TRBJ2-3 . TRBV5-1 TGCGCCAGCAGCTTGGGGGACTACACAGATACGCAGTATTTT CASSLGDYTDTQYF
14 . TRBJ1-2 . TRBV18 TGTGCCAGCTCACTGGAGGGGAACTTTTATGGCTACACCTTC CASSLEGNFYGYTF
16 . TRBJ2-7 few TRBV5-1 TGCGCCAGCAGCTCGTGGCAGGGGGGCAGGAAGAACGAGCAGTACTTC CASSSWQGGRKNEQYF
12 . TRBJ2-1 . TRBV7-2 TGTGCCAGCAGCCCTTACGGGAATGAGCAGTTCTTC CASSPYGNEQFF
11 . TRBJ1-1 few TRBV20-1 TGCAGTGGAGATATGAACACTGAAGCTTTCTTT CSGDMNTEAFF
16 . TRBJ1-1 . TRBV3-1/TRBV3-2 TGTGCCAGCAGCCAAGATCCCGGACAGAAGAACACTGAAGCTTTCTTT CASSQDPGQKNTEAFF
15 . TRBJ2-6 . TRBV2 TGTGCCAGCAGTGGGACATCCTCTGGGGCCAACGTCCTGACTTTC CASSGTSSGANVLTF
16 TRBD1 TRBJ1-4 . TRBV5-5 TGTGCCAGCAGCATTGGGGCCGGGACAGGCGGTGAAAAACTGTTTTTT CASSIGAGTGGEKLFF
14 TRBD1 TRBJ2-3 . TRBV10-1 TGCGCCAGCAGTGAGGGGACAGGGGGAAATACGCAGTATTTT CASSEGTGGNTQYF
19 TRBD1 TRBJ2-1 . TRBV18 TGTGCCAGCTCACCGATCCGGGACAGGGGGAGATTGGGGTACAATGAGCAGTTCTTC CASSPIRDRGRLGYNEQFF
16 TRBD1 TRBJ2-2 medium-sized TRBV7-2 TGTGCCAGCAGCTTAGGAGGGACAGGGGACCCCGGGGAGCTGTTTTTT CASSLGGTGDPGELFF
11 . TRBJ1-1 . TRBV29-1 TGCAGCGTTATCAGGAACACTGAAGCTTTCTTT CSVIRNTEAFF
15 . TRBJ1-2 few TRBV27 TGTGCCAGCAGCCCGACCCGGGGACTATCCATTAGCTACACCTTC CASSPTRGLSISYTF